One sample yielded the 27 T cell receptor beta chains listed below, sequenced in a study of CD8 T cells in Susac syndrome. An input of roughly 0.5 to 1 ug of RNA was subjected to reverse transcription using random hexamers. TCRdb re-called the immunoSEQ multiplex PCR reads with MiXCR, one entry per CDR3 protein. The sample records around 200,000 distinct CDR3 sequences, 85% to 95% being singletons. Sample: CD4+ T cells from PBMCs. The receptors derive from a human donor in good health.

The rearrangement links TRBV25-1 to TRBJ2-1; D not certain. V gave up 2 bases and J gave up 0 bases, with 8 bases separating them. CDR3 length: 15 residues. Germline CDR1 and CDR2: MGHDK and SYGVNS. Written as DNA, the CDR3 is TGTGCCAGCAGTGAACCTGGGCCCTCCTACAATGAGCAGTTCTTC. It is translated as CASSEPGPSYNEQFF.

CDR3 nucleotide sequence: TGTGCCAGCAGCCAAGGCCTCAGAGCGAAACAGCCAACTTTCGAAGCTTTCTTT. Translation gives CASSQGLRAKQPTFEAFF. V gene TRBV14 combines with J gene TRBJ1-1; D is ambiguous. The CDR3 extends over 18 amino acids. V gave up 1 base and J gave up 8 bases, with 26 bases separating them. Looked up from germline, CDR1 is SGHDN and CDR2 is FVKESK.

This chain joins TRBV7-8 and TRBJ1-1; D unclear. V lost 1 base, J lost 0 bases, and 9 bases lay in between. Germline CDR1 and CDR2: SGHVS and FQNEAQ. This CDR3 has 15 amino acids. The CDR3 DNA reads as TGTGCCAGCAGCTTAGTACGAGGCGTGAACACTGAAGCTTTCTTT. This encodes CASSLVRGVNTEAFF.

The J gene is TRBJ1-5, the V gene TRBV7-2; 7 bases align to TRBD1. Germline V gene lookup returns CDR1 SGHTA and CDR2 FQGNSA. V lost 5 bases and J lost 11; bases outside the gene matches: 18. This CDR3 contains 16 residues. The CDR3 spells CASSPTRRQGGGAQHF. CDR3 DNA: TGTGCCAGCAGCCCAACTCGAAGACAGGGTGGAGGAGCCCAGCATTTT.

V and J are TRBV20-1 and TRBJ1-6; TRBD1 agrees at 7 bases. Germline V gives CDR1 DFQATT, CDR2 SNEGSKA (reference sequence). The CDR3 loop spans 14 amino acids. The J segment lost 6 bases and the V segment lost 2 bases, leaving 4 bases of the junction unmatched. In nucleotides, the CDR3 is TGCAGTGCTAGAACGGGACAGATTAATTCACCCCTCCACTTT. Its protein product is CSARTGQINSPLHF.

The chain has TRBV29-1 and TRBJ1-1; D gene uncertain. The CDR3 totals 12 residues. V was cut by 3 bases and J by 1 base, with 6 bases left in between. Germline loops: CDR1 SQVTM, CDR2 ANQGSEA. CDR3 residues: CSVDPSNTEAFF. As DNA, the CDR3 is TGCAGCGTTGACCCTTCGAACACTGAAGCTTTCTTT.

CDR3 amino acids: CASSQSSGTPYGYTF. CDR3 sequence (DNA): TGCGCCAGCAGTCAATCCTCAGGGACCCCGTATGGCTACACCTTC. The chain uses TRBV23-1 and TRBJ1-2; D is perhaps TRBD1 (5 bases). TRBV23-1 is flagged as an ORF with uncertain function. V lost 0 bases and J 5 bases, leaving 13 bases between the germline ends. The CDR3 is 15 residues long.

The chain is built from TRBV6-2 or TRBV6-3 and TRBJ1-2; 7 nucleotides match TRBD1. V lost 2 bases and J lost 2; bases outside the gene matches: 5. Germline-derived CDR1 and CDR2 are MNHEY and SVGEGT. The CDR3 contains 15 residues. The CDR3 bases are TGTGCCAGCAGTTACCTCGGACAGGTGAACTATGGCTACACCTTC. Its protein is CASSYLGQVNYGYTF.

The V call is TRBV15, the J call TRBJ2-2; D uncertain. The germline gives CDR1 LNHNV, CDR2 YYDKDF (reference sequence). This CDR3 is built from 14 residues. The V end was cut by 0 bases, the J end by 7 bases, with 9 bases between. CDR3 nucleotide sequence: TGTGCCACCAGCAGAGACCGCCCGGACGGGGAGCTGTTTTTT. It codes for CATSRDRPDGELFF.

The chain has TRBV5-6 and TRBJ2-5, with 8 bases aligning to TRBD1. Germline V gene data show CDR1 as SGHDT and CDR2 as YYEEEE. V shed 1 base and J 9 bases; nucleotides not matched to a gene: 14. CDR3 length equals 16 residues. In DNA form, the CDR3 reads TGTGCCAGCAGCTTGAGGTTTGGGACAGGACCTGACCCCCAGTACTTC. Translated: CASSLRFGTGPDPQYF.

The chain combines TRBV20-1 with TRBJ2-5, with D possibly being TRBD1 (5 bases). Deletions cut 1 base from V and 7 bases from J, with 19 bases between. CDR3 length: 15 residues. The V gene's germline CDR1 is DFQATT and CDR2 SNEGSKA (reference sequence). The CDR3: CSARGGEDASSTQYF. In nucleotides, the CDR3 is TGCAGTGCTAGAGGGGGCGAGGACGCTTCGTCGACCCAGTACTTC.

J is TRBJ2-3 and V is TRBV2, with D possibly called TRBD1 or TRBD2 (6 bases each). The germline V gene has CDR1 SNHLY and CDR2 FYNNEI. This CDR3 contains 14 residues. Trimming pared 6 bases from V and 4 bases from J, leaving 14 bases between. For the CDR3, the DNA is TGTGCCAGCAGCCTCCGGGGGCGGGCAGATACGCAGTATTTT. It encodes CASSLRGRADTQYF.

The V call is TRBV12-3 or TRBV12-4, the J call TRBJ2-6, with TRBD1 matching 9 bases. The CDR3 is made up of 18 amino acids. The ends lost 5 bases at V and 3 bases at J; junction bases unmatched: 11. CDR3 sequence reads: CASSPGTGLSGGANVLTF. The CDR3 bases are TGTGCCAGCAGTCCCGGGACAGGGTTGTCTGGTGGGGCCAACGTCCTGACTTTC.

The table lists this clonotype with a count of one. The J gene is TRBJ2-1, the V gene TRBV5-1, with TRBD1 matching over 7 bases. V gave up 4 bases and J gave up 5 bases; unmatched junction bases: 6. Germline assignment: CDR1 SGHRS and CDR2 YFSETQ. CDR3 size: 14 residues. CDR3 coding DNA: TGCGCCAGCAGCCTCGGGACAGTAAACAATGAGCAGTTCTTC. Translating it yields CASSLGTVNNEQFF. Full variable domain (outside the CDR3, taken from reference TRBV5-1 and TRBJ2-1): KAGVTQTPRYLIKTRGQQVTLSCSPISGHRSVSWYQQTPGQGLQFLFEYFSETQRNKGNFPGRFSGRQFSNSRSEMNVSTLELGDSALYLCASSLGTVNNEQFFGPGTRLTVL.

The CDR3 loop is CASRWTGDVYEQYF. CDR3 sequence (DNA): TGCGCCAGCAGATGGACAGGGGACGTCTACGAGCAGTACTTC. The J gene is TRBJ2-7, the V gene TRBV5-1; 9 bases fit TRBD1. Germline V CDR1 and CDR2: SGHRS, YFSETQ. This CDR3 comprises 14 residues. The V segment lost 5 bases and the J segment 3 bases; nucleotides outside the gene matches: 6.

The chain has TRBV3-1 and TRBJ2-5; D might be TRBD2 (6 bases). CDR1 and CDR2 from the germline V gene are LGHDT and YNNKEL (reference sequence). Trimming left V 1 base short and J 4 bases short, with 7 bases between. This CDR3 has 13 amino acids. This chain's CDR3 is CASSQGDLETQYF. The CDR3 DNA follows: TGTGCCAGCAGCCAAGGGGACTTAGAGACCCAGTACTTC.

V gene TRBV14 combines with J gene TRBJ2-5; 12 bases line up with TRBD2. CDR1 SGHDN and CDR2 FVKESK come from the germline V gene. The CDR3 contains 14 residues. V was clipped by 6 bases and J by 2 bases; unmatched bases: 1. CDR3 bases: TGTGCCAGCAGTGGACTAGCGGGACAAGAGACCCAGTACTTC. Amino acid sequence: CASSGLAGQETQYF.

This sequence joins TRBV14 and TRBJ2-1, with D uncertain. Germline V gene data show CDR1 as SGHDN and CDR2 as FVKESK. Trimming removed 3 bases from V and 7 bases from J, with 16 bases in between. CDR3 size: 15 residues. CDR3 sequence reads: CASSQSLGPTNEQFF. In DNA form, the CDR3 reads TGTGCCAGCAGCCAGAGTCTCGGGCCAACGAATGAGCAGTTCTTC.

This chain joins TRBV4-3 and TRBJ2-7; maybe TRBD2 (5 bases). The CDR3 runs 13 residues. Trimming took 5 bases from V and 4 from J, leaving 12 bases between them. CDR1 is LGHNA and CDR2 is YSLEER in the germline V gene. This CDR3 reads CASSFAGEYEQYF. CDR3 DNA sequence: TGCGCCAGCAGCTTCGCCGGGGAATACGAGCAGTACTTC.

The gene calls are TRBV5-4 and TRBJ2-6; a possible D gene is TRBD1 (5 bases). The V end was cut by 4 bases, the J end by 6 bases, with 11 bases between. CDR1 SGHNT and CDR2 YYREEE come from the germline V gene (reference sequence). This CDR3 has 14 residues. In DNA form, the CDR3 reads TGTGCCAGCAGCCTGATGACAGAGGCCAACGTCCTGACTTTC. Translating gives CASSLMTEANVLTF. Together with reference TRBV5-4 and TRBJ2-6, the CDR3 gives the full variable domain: ETGVTQSPTHLIKTRGQQVTLRCSSQSGHNTVSWYQQALGQGPQFIFQYYREEENGRGNFPPRFSGLQFPNYSSELNVNALELDDSALYLCASSLMTEANVLTFGAGSRLTVL.

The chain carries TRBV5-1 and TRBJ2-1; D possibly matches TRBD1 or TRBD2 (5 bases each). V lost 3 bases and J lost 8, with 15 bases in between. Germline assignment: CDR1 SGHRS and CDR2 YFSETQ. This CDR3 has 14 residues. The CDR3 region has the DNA TGCGCCAGCAGCTCCGGGACCCAGCCCGATGAGCAGTTCTTC. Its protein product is CASSSGTQPDEQFF.

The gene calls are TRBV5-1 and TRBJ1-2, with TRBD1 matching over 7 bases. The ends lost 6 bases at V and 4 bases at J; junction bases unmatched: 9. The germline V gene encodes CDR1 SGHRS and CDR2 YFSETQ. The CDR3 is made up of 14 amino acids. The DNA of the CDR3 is TGCGCCAGCATGGACGACAGGGCTGGCTATGGCTACACCTTC. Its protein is CASMDDRAGYGYTF.

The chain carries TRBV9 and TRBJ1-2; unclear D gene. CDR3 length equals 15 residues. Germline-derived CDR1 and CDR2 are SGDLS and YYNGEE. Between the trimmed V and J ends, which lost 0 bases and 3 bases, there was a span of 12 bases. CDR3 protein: CASSVAPSLDYGYTF. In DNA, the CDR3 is TGTGCCAGCAGCGTAGCCCCCAGCTTAGACTATGGCTACACCTTC.

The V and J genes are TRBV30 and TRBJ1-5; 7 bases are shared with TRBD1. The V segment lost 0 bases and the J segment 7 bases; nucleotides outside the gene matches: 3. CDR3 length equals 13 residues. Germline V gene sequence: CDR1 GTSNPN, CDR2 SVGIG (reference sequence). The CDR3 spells CAWSVTGAQPQHF. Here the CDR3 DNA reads TGTGCCTGGAGTGTAACAGGGGCACAGCCCCAGCATTTT.

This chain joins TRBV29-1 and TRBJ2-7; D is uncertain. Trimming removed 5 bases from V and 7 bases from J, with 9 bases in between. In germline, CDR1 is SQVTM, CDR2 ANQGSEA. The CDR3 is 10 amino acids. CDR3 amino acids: CSVLLGEQYF. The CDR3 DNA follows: TGCAGCGTTCTTCTGGGGGAGCAGTACTTC.

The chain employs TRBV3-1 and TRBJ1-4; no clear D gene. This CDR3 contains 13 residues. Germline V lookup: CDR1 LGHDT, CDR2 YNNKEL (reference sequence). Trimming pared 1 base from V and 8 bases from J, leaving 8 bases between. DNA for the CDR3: TGTGCCAGCAGCCAAGTGAGAGGGGAAAAACTGTTTTTT. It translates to CASSQVRGEKLFF.

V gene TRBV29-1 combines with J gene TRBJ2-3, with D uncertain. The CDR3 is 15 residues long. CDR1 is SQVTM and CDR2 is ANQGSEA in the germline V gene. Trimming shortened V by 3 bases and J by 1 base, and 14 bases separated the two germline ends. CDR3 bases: TGCAGCGTTGAGGGCCTCTTTCGGGGCACAGATACGCAGTATTTT. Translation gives CSVEGLFRGTDTQYF.